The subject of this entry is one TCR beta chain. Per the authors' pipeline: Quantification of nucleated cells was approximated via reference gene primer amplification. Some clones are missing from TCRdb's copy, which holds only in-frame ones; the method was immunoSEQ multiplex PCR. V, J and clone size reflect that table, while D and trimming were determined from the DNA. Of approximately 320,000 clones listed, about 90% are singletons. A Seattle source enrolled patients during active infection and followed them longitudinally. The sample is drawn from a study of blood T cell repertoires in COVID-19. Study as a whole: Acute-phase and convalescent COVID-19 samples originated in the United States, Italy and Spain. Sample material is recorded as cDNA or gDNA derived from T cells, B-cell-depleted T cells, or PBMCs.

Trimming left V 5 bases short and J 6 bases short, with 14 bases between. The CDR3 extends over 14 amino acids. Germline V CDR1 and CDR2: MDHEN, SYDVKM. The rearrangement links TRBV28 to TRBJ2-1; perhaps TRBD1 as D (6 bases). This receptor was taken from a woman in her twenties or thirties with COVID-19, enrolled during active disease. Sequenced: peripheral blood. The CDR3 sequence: CASSLVDSINEQFF. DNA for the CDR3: TGTGCCAGCAGTCTAGTGGACAGTATCAATGAGCAGTTCTTC.